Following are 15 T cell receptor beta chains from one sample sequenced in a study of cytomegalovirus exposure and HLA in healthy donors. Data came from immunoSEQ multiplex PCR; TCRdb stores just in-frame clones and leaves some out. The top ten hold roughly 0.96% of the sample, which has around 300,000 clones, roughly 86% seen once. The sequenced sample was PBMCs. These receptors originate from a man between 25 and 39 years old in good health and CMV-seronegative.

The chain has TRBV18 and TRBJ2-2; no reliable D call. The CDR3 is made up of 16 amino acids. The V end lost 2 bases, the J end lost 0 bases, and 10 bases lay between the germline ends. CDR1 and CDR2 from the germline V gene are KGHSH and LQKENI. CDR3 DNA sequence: TGTGCCAGCTCACCAGGAGCTTTAGCGAACACCGGGGAGCTGTTTTTT. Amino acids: CASSPGALANTGELFF. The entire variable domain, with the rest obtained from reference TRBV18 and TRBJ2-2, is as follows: NAGVMQNPRHLVRRRGQEARLRCSPMKGHSHVYWYRQLPEEGLKFMVYLQKENIIDESGMPKERFSAEFPKEGPSILRIQQVVRGDSAAYFCASSPGALANTGELFFGEGSRLTVL.

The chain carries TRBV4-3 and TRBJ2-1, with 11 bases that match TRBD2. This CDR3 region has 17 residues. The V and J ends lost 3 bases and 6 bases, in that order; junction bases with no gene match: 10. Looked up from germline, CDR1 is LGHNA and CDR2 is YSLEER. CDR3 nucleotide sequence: TGCGCCAGCAGCCAGAGACCCCTAGCGGGGGGTTTCAATGAGCAGTTCTTC. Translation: CASSQRPLAGGFNEQFF.

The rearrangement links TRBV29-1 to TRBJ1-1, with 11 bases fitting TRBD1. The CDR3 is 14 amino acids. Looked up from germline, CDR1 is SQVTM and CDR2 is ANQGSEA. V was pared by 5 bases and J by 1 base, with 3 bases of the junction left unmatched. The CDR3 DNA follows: TGCAGCGTTCGGACAGGGGGCGGGAACACTGAAGCTTTCTTT. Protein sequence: CSVRTGGGNTEAFF. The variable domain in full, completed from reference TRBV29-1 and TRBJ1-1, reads SAVISQKPSRDICQRGTSLTIQCQVDSQVTMMFWYRQQPGQSLTLIATANQGSEATYESGFVIDKFPISRPNLTFSTLTVSNMSPEDSSIYLCSVRTGGGNTEAFFGQGTRLTVV.

The CDR3 here is CASREPGGMNTEAFF. DNA for the CDR3: TGTGCCAGCAGAGAACCAGGGGGTATGAACACTGAAGCTTTCTTT. The chain has TRBV27 and TRBJ1-1; TRBD1 agrees at 7 bases. This CDR3 has 15 residues. Losses at the gene ends were 6 bases for V and 0 bases for J; bases not matched to a gene: 7. Germline lookup yields CDR1 MNHEY and CDR2 SMNVEV (reference sequence).

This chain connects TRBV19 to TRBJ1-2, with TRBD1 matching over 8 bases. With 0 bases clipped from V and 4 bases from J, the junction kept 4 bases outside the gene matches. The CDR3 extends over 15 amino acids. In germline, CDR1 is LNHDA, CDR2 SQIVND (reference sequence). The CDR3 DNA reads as TGTGCCAGTAGTATAGAGACAGGGGACAGCTATGGCTACACCTTC. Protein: CASSIETGDSYGYTF.

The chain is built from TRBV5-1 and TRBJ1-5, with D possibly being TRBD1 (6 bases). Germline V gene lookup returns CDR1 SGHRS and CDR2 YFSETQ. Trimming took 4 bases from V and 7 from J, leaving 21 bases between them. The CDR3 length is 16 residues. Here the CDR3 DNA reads TGCGCCAGCAGCCCCGCAGGGGCAGGGGTCGGACAGCCCCAGCATTTT. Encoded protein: CASSPAGAGVGQPQHF. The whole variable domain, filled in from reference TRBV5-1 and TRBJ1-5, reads KAGVTQTPRYLIKTRGQQVTLSCSPISGHRSVSWYQQTPGQGLQFLFEYFSETQRNKGNFPGRFSGRQFSNSRSEMNVSTLELGDSALYLCASSPAGAGVGQPQHFGDGTRLSIL.

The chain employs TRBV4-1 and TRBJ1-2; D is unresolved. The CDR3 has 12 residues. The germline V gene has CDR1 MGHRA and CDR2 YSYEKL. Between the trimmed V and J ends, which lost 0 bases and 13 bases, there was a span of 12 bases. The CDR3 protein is CASSQEEGRSTF. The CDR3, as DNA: TGCGCCAGCAGCCAAGAGGAGGGCCGTTCCACCTTC.

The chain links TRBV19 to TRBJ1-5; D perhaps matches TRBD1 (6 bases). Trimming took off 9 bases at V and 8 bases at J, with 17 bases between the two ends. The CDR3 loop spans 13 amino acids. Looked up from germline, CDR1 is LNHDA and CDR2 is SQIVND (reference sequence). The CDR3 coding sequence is TGTGCCAGCGACTCAGGGGAGGGCAAGCCCCAGCATTTT. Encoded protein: CASDSGEGKPQHF.

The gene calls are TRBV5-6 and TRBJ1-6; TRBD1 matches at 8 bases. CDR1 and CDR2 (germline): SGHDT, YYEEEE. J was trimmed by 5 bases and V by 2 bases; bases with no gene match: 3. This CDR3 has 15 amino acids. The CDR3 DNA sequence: TGTGCCAGCAGCTTAGGGGACAGGAATAATTCACCCCTCCACTTT. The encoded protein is CASSLGDRNNSPLHF.

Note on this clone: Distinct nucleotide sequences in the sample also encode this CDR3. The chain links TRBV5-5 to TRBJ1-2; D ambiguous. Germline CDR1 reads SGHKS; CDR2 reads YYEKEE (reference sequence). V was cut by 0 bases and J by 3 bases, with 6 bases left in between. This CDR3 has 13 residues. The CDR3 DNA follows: TGTGCCAGCAGCTTGGCCCAGGACTATGGCTACACCTTC. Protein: CASSLAQDYGYTF.

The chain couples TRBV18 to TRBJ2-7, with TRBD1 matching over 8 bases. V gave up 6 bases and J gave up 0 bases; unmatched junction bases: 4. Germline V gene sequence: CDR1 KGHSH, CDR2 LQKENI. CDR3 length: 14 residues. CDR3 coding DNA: TGTGCCAGCTCCACAGGGGGGAGCTCCTACGAGCAGTACTTC. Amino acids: CASSTGGSSYEQYF.

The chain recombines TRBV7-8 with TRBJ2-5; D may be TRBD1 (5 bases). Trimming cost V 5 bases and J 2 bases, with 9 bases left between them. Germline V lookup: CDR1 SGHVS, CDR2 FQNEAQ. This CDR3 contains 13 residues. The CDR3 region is CASSASGQETQYF. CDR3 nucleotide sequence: TGTGCCAGCAGCGCGTCAGGGCAAGAGACCCAGTACTTC.

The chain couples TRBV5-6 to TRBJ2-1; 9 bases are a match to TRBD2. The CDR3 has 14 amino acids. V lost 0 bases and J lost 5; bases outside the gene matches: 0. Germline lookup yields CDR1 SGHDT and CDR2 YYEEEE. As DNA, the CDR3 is TGTGCCAGCAGCTTGGGACTAGCGGACAATGAGCAGTTCTTC. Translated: CASSLGLADNEQFF.

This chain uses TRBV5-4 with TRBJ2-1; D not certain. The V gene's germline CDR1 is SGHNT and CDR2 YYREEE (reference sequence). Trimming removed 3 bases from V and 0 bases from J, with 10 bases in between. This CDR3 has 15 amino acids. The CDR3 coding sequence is TGTGCCAGCAGCTCCGACTCCAGCTCCTACAATGAGCAGTTCTTC. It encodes CASSSDSSSYNEQFF.

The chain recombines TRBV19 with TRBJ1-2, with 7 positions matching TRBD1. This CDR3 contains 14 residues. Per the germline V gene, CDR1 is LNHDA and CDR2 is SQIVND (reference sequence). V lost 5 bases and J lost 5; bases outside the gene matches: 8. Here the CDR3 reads CASSVTGATYGYTF. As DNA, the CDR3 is TGTGCCAGTAGTGTTACAGGGGCGACGTATGGCTACACCTTC.